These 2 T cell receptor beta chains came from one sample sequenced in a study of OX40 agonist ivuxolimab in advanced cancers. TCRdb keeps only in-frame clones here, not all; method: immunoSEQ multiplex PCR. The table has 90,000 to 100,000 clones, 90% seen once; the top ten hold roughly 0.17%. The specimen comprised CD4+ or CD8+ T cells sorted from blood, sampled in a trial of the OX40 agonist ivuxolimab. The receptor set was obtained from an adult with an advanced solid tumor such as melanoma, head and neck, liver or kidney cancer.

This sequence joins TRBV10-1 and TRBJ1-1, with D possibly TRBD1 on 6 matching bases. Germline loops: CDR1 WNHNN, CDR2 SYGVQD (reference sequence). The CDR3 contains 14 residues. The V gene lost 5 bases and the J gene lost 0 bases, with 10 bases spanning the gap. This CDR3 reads CASSRDIMNTEAFF. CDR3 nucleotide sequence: TGCGCCAGCAGTCGGGACATCATGAACACTGAAGCTTTCTTT.

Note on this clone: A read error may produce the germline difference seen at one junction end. CDR3 coding DNA: TGTGCCTGGAGTGTCGGTTCCAACCCTGGCTTC. It translates to CAWSVGSNPGF. The J gene is TRBJ2-7, the V gene TRBV30; unclear D gene. CDR3 length: 11 residues. Germline values: CDR1 GTSNPN, CDR2 SVGIG (reference sequence). Looking up the rest from reference TRBV30 and TRBJ2-7 gives the full variable domain: SQTIHQWPATLVQPVGSPLSLECTVEGTSNPNLYWYRQAAGRGLQLLFYSVGIGQISSEVPQNLSASRPQDRQFILSSKKLLLSDSGFYLCAWSVGSNPGFGPGTRLTVT.